Given below is one TCR beta chain in context. From blood CD8+ and CD4+ T cells, TCR beta sequences were generated. The V end was cut by 6 bases, the J end by 8 bases, with 19 bases between. The CDR3 loop spans 13 amino acids. Germline-derived CDR1 and CDR2 are SQVTM and ANQGSEA. These data come from a study of CD8 T cells in Susac syndrome. RNA, at about 0.45 to 1 ug, was reverse transcribed with random hexamers. TCRdb used MiXCR to reprocess the immunoSEQ multiplex PCR reads, holding one entry per CDR3 protein. The sample shows about 130,000 distinct CDR3 sequences, approximately 96% of them seen only once.

The sample comprised CD8+ T cells from PBMCs. The chain employs TRBV29-1 and TRBJ1-2; TRBD1 is a possible D gene (5 bases). This receptor was identified in a human donor with Susac syndrome. The CDR3 loop is CSVIPNSWGGYTF. The CDR3 nucleotides are TGCAGCGTAATCCCCAATAGTTGGGGCGGCTACACCTTC.